These 8 T cell receptor beta chains share one sample of origin, sequenced in a study of cytomegalovirus exposure and HLA in healthy donors. The PCR employed 60 Vbeta primers together with 13 Jbeta primers. Profiling relied on immunoSEQ multiplex PCR, and the TCRdb table lists in-frame clones only, not all of them. Found here are over 100,000 clones, roughly 80% of them singletons; the top ten hold around a fifth. The material sequenced was PBMCs. The origin of the receptors is a man in his thirties or forties in good health and CMV-seropositive.

This sequence joins TRBV9 and TRBJ1-4; D might be TRBD1 (6 bases). CDR3 size: 14 residues. Germline assignment: CDR1 SGDLS and CDR2 YYNGEE. V dropped 4 bases and J dropped 7 bases, with 14 bases sitting between them. CDR3 nucleotide sequence: TGTGCCAGCAGCTCCCAGGGGTCTGGTGAAAAACTGTTTTTT. Its protein is CASSSQGSGEKLFF.

The chain is built from TRBV2 and TRBJ2-1; maybe TRBD2 (5 bases). Trimming took 1 base from V and 12 from J, leaving 13 bases between them. Germline-derived CDR1 and CDR2 are SNHLY and FYNNEI. The CDR3 is made up of 13 amino acids. The CDR3, as DNA: TGTGCCAGCAGTGAAGACCTGGGGAGAAGGCAGTTCTTC. Translated, it gives CASSEDLGRRQFF.

This clone has just a few counts. The chain couples TRBV25-1 to TRBJ2-4, with 11 positions matching TRBD2. With V trimmed by 0 bases and J by 6 bases, 1 base remained unmatched. Germline-derived CDR1 and CDR2 are MGHDK and SYGVNS. This CDR3 comprises 15 residues. The CDR3 coding sequence is TGTGCCAGCAGTGAATATACTAGCGGGAGAAACATTCAGTACTTC. Its protein is CASSEYTSGRNIQYF.

Details on this clone: The same CDR3 is also encoded by other DNA sequences in this sample. V and J are TRBV10-3 and TRBJ2-1; 10 nucleotides match TRBD2. V gave up 4 bases and J gave up 4 bases; unmatched junction bases: 1. The length of the CDR3 is 14 residues. Germline CDR1 is ENHRY and CDR2 is SYGVKD. CDR3 coding DNA: TGTGCCATCAGTGGGACTAGCGGTTACAATGAGCAGTTCTTC. This codes for CAISGTSGYNEQFF.

The chain employs TRBV5-1 and TRBJ2-2; D is unclear. The CDR3 contains 14 residues. Trimming pared 0 bases from V and 4 bases from J, leaving 7 bases between. Germline assignment: CDR1 SGHRS and CDR2 YFSETQ. CDR3 bases: TGCGCCAGCAGCTTGGAGAGCGCCACCGGGGAGCTGTTTTTT. It translates to CASSLESATGELFF. The full variable domain, with the rest looked up from reference TRBV5-1 and TRBJ2-2, is KAGVTQTPRYLIKTRGQQVTLSCSPISGHRSVSWYQQTPGQGLQFLFEYFSETQRNKGNFPGRFSGRQFSNSRSEMNVSTLELGDSALYLCASSLESATGELFFGEGSRLTVL.

This clone appeared a few times. The rearrangement uses TRBV9 and TRBJ2-1, with 7 bases identical to TRBD2. The CDR3 runs 15 residues. V shed 1 base and J 4 bases; nucleotides not matched to a gene: 5. The germline V gene has CDR1 SGDLS and CDR2 YYNGEE. The CDR3 bases are TGTGCCAGCAGCGTAAATAGCGGGCCGTACAATGAGCAGTTCTTC. Amino acids: CASSVNSGPYNEQFF.

This clone was counted a few times. This sequence joins TRBV5-5 and TRBJ1-1, with no clear D. This CDR3 is built from 13 residues. Germline CDR1 SGHKS, CDR2 YYEKEE (reference sequence). V lost 2 bases to trimming and J lost 10 bases, with 15 bases between them. In nucleotides, the CDR3 is TGTGCCAGCAGCTTTACTCAGTTGTCAGGAGCTTTCTTT. The encoded protein is CASSFTQLSGAFF.

This clone was seen only a few times. The V gene is TRBV9, the J gene TRBJ2-1; D may be TRBD1 (6 bases). The V end was cut by 0 bases, the J end by 2 bases, with 9 bases between. The CDR3 spans 15 residues. Germline V gives CDR1 SGDLS, CDR2 YYNGEE. The CDR3 nucleotides read TGTGCCAGCAGCGTAGACGGGGACACCTACAATGAGCAGTTCTTC. Amino acids: CASSVDGDTYNEQFF.